This T cell receptor beta chain stems from a study of CD8 T cells in ankylosing spondylitis. Broader study findings: Those disease-linked clones were CD8+; they were also relatively rare in peripheral blood. A number of the motif variants had already been described in reactive arthritis synovial fluid and blood. Ankylosing spondylitis blood appeared to be characterized by a TCR beta motif of eight highly homologous variants. The clones that were linked to disease were reported to be significantly enriched in matched synovial fluid samples from ankylosing spondylitis patients.

This clonotype was counted at least ten times. Its specificity is unknown. The germline gives CDR1 SEHNR, CDR2 FQNEAQ (reference sequence). Losses at the gene ends were 6 bases for V and 3 bases for J; bases not matched to a gene: 7. The CDR3 has 16 residues. TCRdb reprocessed the 5' RACE reads with MiXCR, giving one entry per CDR3 protein. The sample shows 100,000 to 150,000 distinct CDR3 sequences, 6% to 8.5% of them seen only once. Sequencing was carried out using blood, either unsorted or a sorted T cell fraction (not recorded which). This rearrangement joins TRBV7-9 to TRBJ2-3; 12 bases agree with TRBD2. The receptor was isolated from a male donor with ankylosing spondylitis or in good health (not recorded which). The CDR3 reads CASSLRLAGETDTQYF. DNA for the CDR3: TGTGCCAGCAGTCTGAGACTAGCGGGAGAAACAGATACGCAGTATTTT.